This TCR beta chain was retrieved from a study of cytomegalovirus exposure and HLA in healthy donors. Whole-study results and caveats: Testing in vitro showed a few CMV-associated chains specific for CMV antigens.

In nominal health when sampled, donors likely had unrecorded immune exposures nonetheless. The CDR3 extends over 18 amino acids. Trimming left V 0 bases short and J 0 bases short, with 19 bases between. CDR1 and CDR2 (germline): SGDLS, YYNGEE. To note about this clone: Its target is unknown.

Vbeta (60) and Jbeta (13) primers were used in the PCR. In the authors' methods: The count from a later analysis was some 81 million unique TCR beta chains, some 12 million of them shared. Libraries were prepared by immunoSEQ multiplex PCR; TCRdb keeps only in-frame clonotypes and omits some of them. That table furnishes V, J and clone size, whereas the DNA furnished D and trimming. The data contain more than 95,000 clones, roughly 79% of them seen just once; the ten biggest clones take up 5.8%. The sample comprised PBMCs. The sequence came from a man in his 60s in good health and CMV-seropositive. The chain combines TRBV9 with TRBJ2-7; D gene unclear. CDR3 nucleotide sequence: TGTGCCAGCAGCGTAGCTACTCGTCCGACGGGTGGCTCCTACGAGCAGTACTTC. Translation gives CASSVATRPTGGSYEQYF.